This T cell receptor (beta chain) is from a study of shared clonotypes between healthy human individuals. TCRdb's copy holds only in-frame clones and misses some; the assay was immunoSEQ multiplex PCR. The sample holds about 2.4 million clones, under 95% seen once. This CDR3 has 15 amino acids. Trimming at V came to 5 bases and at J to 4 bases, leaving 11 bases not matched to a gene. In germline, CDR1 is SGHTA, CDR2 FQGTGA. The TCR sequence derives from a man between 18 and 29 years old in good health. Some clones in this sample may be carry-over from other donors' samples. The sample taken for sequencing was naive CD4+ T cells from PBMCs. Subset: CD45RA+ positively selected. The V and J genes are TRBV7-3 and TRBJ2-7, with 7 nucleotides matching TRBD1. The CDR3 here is CASSVTRDRTYEQYF. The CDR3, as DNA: TGTGCCAGCAGCGTCACCCGGGACAGAACGTACGAGCAGTACTTC.